This entry lists 26 T cell receptor beta chains sequenced from one sample in a study of T cells expressing NK-cell markers. After re-calling the 5' RACE reads, TCRdb lists one entry per CDR3 protein, DNA absent. This sample's table has about half a million distinct CDR3 sequences. The material sequenced was blood T cells: a sorted CD56 or NKG2C T cell subset, CD4+ or CD8+ T cells, or bulk PBMC T cells (not recorded which). The receptors derive from a woman aged 50 to 60 in good health.

The rearrangement joins TRBV20-1 to TRBJ2-1. CDR1 and CDR2 (germline): DFQATT, SNEGSKA (reference sequence). The CDR3 consists of 16 residues. CDR3 sequence reads: CSARGGFGKSYNEQFF.

The chain couples TRBV20-1 to TRBJ2-7. The germline V gene encodes CDR1 DFQATT and CDR2 SNEGSKA (reference sequence). This CDR3 has 15 amino acids. CDR3 protein: CSARDQVKRLYEQYF.

V is TRBV7-3 and J is TRBJ2-7; TCRdb's D call of TRBD2 is untestable without DNA. From germline, CDR1 is SGHTA and CDR2 FQGTGA. The CDR3 consists of 15 residues. Here the CDR3 reads CASSLGRMVPYEQYF.

The J gene is TRBJ2-4, the V gene TRBV15. Germline CDR1 LNHNV, CDR2 YYDKDF (reference sequence). This CDR3 has 14 residues. The CDR3 loop reads CATSPESAKNIQYF.

The gene calls are TRBV5-1 and TRBJ2-1; TCRdb outputs TRBD2, but without DNA this stays unchecked. Looked up from germline, CDR1 is SGHRS and CDR2 is YFSETQ. The CDR3 runs 14 residues. This CDR3 is CASSASGLVNEQFF.

The chain is built from TRBV20-1 and TRBJ1-4; lacking DNA, the TRBD1 call made by TCRdb goes unchecked. There are 14 residues in the CDR3. Germline lookup yields CDR1 DFQATT and CDR2 SNEGSKA (reference sequence). This CDR3 reads CSASQGAANEKLFF.

This chain connects TRBV10-2 to TRBJ2-1; TCRdb's D call of TRBD1 is untestable without DNA. This CDR3 has 12 residues. The germline gives CDR1 WSHSY, CDR2 SAAADI. CDR3 loop: CASRSGPYEQFF.

This chain connects TRBV20-1 to TRBJ2-1; the TCRdb D gene call, TRBD2, has no DNA to confirm it. The CDR3 is 15 residues long. The germline gives CDR1 DFQATT, CDR2 SNEGSKA (reference sequence). CDR3 residues: CSASSGRLADNEQFF.

This chain links TRBV7-3 with TRBJ2-5; TCRdb returns TRBD2, unconfirmable since there is no DNA. CDR1 and CDR2 from the germline V gene are SGHTA and FQGTGA. CDR3 length equals 15 residues. The CDR3 reads CASSFGLAGDETQYF.

The chain combines TRBV11-2 with TRBJ1-3; checking the TCRdb D call of TRBD1 is not possible without DNA. The CDR3 sequence is 19 residues long. The germline CDR1 and CDR2 sequences are SGHAT and FQNNGV. The chain's CDR3 is CASSLRPMDRGLIGNTIYF.

The chain couples TRBV15 to TRBJ1-5; the D call from TCRdb, TRBD1, cannot be confirmed without DNA. In germline, CDR1 is LNHNV, CDR2 YYDKDF (reference sequence). CDR3 length equals 16 residues. This CDR3 reads CATSRGGQGGEQPQHF.

The chain employs TRBV4-1 and TRBJ2-1; TCRdb's D call of TRBD1 is untestable without DNA. The CDR3 length is 17 residues. Germline CDR1 reads MGHRA; CDR2 reads YSYEKL. CDR3 protein: CASSQNFWGLSNNEQFF.

V usage is TRBV6-5 and J usage is TRBJ2-2; TCRdb indicates TRBD1, and absent DNA this call remains unverified. Germline V gene sequence: CDR1 MNHEY, CDR2 SVGAGI. The CDR3 covers 15 residues. CDR3 residues: CASSWVRGTTGELFF.

The chain employs TRBV12-3 or TRBV12-4 and TRBJ2-1; the TRBD2 assignment by TCRdb is unverifiable without DNA. The CDR3 covers 15 residues. The CDR3 is CASSLVLAAGNEQFF.

The chain combines TRBV11-2 with TRBJ2-7; TCRdb lists TRBD2, though no DNA is available to test this call. There are 15 residues in the CDR3. Germline CDR1 is SGHAT and CDR2 is FQNNGV. The CDR3 sequence: CASSRTSGRTYEQYF. The full variable domain, its missing parts supplied by reference TRBV11-2 and TRBJ2-7, is EAGVAQSPRYKIIEKRQSVAFWCNPISGHATLYWYQQILGQGPKLLIQFQNNGVVDDSQLPKDRFSAERLKGVDSTLKIQPAKLEDSAVYLCASSRTSGRTYEQYFGPGTRLTVT.

The chain combines TRBV10-3 with TRBJ1-1; the TRBD1 assignment by TCRdb is unverifiable without DNA. CDR1 and CDR2 from the germline V gene are ENHRY and SYGVKD. The CDR3 has 15 residues. The CDR3 region is CAISDIRGLGTEAFF.

The chain links TRBV5-1 to TRBJ2-7; there is no DNA to check the TCRdb D call of TRBD1. The CDR3 loop spans 15 amino acids. Germline V gene sequence: CDR1 SGHRS, CDR2 YFSETQ. The CDR3 sequence is CASSFFTGEGYEQYF.

The rearrangement uses TRBV5-1 and TRBJ1-1; the D gene TCRdb calls, TRBD1, cannot be checked with no DNA. This CDR3 has 15 amino acids. CDR1 and CDR2 (germline): SGHRS, YFSETQ. Here the CDR3 reads CASSSNSAPNTEAFF. Together with reference TRBV5-1 and TRBJ1-1, the CDR3 gives the full variable domain: KAGVTQTPRYLIKTRGQQVTLSCSPISGHRSVSWYQQTPGQGLQFLFEYFSETQRNKGNFPGRFSGRQFSNSRSEMNVSTLELGDSALYLCASSSNSAPNTEAFFGQGTRLTVV.

This chain joins TRBV25-1 and TRBJ2-4; TCRdb indicates TRBD2, and absent DNA this call remains unverified. Looked up from germline, CDR1 is MGHDK and CDR2 is SYGVNS. The CDR3 length is 14 residues. CDR3 amino acids: CASSVWEGLDIQYF.

The chain carries TRBV7-8 and TRBJ2-7; TCRdb's D call, TRBD1, is unchecked because there is no DNA. The CDR3 is 17 amino acids. Germline CDR1 SGHVS, CDR2 FQNEAQ. CDR3 sequence reads: CASSLGATGTALYEQYF.

The chain links TRBV29-1 to TRBJ1-5. This CDR3 has 15 residues. The V gene's germline CDR1 is SQVTM and CDR2 ANQGSEA. CDR3 sequence: CSVEVGGAGNQPQHF. Variable domain in full (rest from reference TRBV29-1 and TRBJ1-5): SAVISQKPSRDICQRGTSLTIQCQVDSQVTMMFWYRQQPGQSLTLIATANQGSEATYESGFVIDKFPISRPNLTFSTLTVSNMSPEDSSIYLCSVEVGGAGNQPQHFGDGTRLSIL.

The chain employs TRBV20-1 and TRBJ2-1; TCRdb returns TRBD1, unconfirmable since there is no DNA. Germline CDR1 reads DFQATT; CDR2 reads SNEGSKA (reference sequence). The CDR3 sequence is 16 residues long. The CDR3 spells CSLHRGGRSAGNEQFF.

This sequence joins TRBV6-1 and TRBJ2-1; TCRdb returns TRBD2, unconfirmable since there is no DNA. This CDR3 is 16 amino acids long. Germline CDR1 reads MNHNS; CDR2 reads SASEGT. Here the CDR3 reads CATGSEPSGNYNEQFF.

The V and J genes are TRBV20-1 and TRBJ2-7. CDR1 is DFQATT, CDR2 SNEGSKA, per germline (reference sequence). The CDR3 is 11 residues long. The CDR3 sequence: CSARQTYEQYF.

The chain links TRBV6-2 or TRBV6-3 to TRBJ2-2; the D call from TCRdb, TRBD1, cannot be confirmed without DNA. Germline values: CDR1 MNHEY, CDR2 SVGEGT. The CDR3 is 18 amino acids. The CDR3 is CASSYRAHLKANTGELFF.

The V and J genes are TRBV15 and TRBJ2-2; the TCRdb D gene call, TRBD1, has no DNA to confirm it. The CDR3 is 16 residues long. Looked up from germline, CDR1 is LNHNV and CDR2 is YYDKDF (reference sequence). This chain's CDR3 is CATSRDLNRGTGELFF.